This note documents a single T cell receptor (beta chain) sequence. The sample holds many counts of this clonotype. It has no known antigen specificity. Within one base of it there is no much larger clone, and no base qualities were kept. For the unsorted PBMC libraries, 2 million PBMCs were stored in RNAlater at -80 degrees C until RNA extraction and were used to generate the libraries. The multiple sclerosis patients were enrolled in a US clinical protocol that evaluated disease progression with magnetic resonance imaging. Peripheral blood underwent Ficoll-Hypaque density gradient centrifugation to isolate PBMCs, which were then cryopreserved in liquid nitrogen. This sample stems from a study of neurological immune-mediated disorders (dated by TCRdb to the late 2010s). Some background on the complete study: Among the approximately 34 multiple sclerosis patients, relapsing-remitting MS accounted for around 30 and secondary progressive MS accounted for 3. Longitudinal samples, technical triplicates and paired sorted CD4+ and CD8+ T-cell subsets, alongside PBMC samples, were included among the 106 TCR-beta libraries. Of the 68 subjects in the cohort, some 15 were HAM/TSP patients, approximately 35 were multiple sclerosis patients, and around 20 were healthy controls. Using UMI-based sequencing, the study compared peripheral blood TCR-beta repertoires from patients with HTLV-I-associated myelopathy (HAM/TSP), patients with multiple sclerosis, and healthy controls. Points the paper makes about the study in general: TCR clonal expansion was highest in HAM/TSP patients and lowest in MS patients, with MS patients falling below even healthy controls. Repertoires from 18 of 34 MS patients were grouped by phylogenetic analysis into a cluster of related CDR3 sequences, suggesting a possible repertoire-level signature. No association of the MS cluster with clinical or MRI features was observed, and the need for larger cohorts was stated by the authors. Across subjects, expanded clones never shared an identical CDR3 amino acid sequence, which suggests that the TCR-beta repertoires in every group were private.

To synthesize cDNA, template-switch 5'RACE was performed with a primer carrying a 10-nucleotide random unique molecular identifier so that each TCR transcript was tagged. Each sequencing run produced over 200 million TCR-beta sequences covering 15-18 subjects. Total RNA was extracted with the RNeasy kit. The KAPA Real-time Library Amplification kit was used to amplify TCR-beta VDJ regions with primers targeting the TCR constant region and the 5'RACE anchor. Sample indexes and Illumina adaptors were added in a first PCR, after which library yield was increased in a second PCR. After Ampure bead purification, the TCR product of roughly 650 bp was size-selected on a 2% E-gel SizeSelection system. Before pooling, library quality was checked on a Bioanalyzer, concentration was measured with Qubit, and libraries were quantified with the Kapa Library Quantification kit. An Illumina HiSeq 2500 sequenced the libraries paired-end 2 x 150 bp. To increase sequence diversity, roughly 24-32% phiX was spiked into each library pool. On the study's bioinformatics: Quality-filtered reads were processed with the UMI-based MiGEC pipeline, and over 90% of raw TCR sequences were removed by the MiGEC pipeline during error correction. VDJ genes were aligned to IMGT germline references, and clonotypes were defined by unique CDR3 amino acid sequence plus V-J genes. Clonal expansion, Shannon diversity and CDR3 relatedness (CalcPairwiseDistances, ClusterSamples) were evaluated with VDJtools, and phylogenetic trees were built with CLCbio workbench. Clones with at least 8 unique UMIs were defined as expanded, with this threshold being based on coefficient-of-variation modelling across technical triplicates. TCRdb reprocessing: public reads trimmed at Q25 with fastp, clones called with MiXCR, in-frame beta chains kept. Rows with a matching CDR3 protein are joined into one entry that keeps the most common DNA and genes. The V and J calls and clone size are TCRdb's, not the authors'. Recorded for this sample are around 67,000 distinct CDR3 sequences; 4% to 6% of them occurred a single time. About 7.4% of the sample rests with the top ten.

From its cysteine to its phenylalanine, the CDR3 spans 15 amino acids. The DNA shown is the 45-base CDR3, in frame from base 1. CDR1 MNHEY and CDR2 SMNVEV were looked up in the germline V gene (reference sequence). The V and J ends are trimmed by 5 bases and 5 bases, leaving 18 bases between them. The chain joins TRBV27 to TRBJ2-5; the D gene is perhaps TRBD1 or TRBD2, each of them matching over 6 bases. The TCR comes from a man younger than 30 with multiple sclerosis. The sequenced sample was PBMCs. In nucleotides, the sequence is TGTGCCAGCAGTCCCTGGTCCGGGGGCGGGGAGACCCAGTACTTC. Its protein reads: CASSPWSGGGETQYF.